The rows below give T cell receptor beta chains drawn from one sample of a study of cytomegalovirus exposure and HLA in healthy donors. Data came from immunoSEQ multiplex PCR; TCRdb stores just in-frame clones and leaves some out. Of more than 150,000 clones listed, more than 70% were seen once; the top ten hold roughly 7.6%. The source material was PBMCs. All receptors come from a woman in her thirties or forties in good health and CMV-seropositive. The CDR3 runs from the conserved cysteine through the conserved F or W. A D gene is named only where the DNA matches it firmly. Size tells how often a clone was seen (once, few, many) or the class of an expanded clone, and some rows leave it out.

j_gene,v_gene,abundance,d_gene,CDR3nt,CDR3aa
TRBJ1-1,TRBV6-5,.,.,TGTGCCAGCAGTCAAACCGCTGAGACAGGATCAGCTTTCTTT,CASSQTAETGSAFF
TRBJ2-1,TRBV9,.,.,TGTGCCAGCAGCGGCGTCGGGACTCTCGGTGGTGAGCAGTTCTTC,CASSGVGTLGGEQFF
TRBJ2-7,TRBV5-1,.,TRBD1,TGCGCCAGCAGCTTTTGGACAGGGGGATACGAGCAGTACTTC,CASSFWTGGYEQYF
TRBJ1-1,TRBV11-2,.,.,TGTGCCAGCAGCTCCATGACAGCCTCTAACGCTGAAGCTTTCTTT,CASSSMTASNAEAFF
TRBJ2-2,TRBV7-2,.,TRBD2,TGTGCCAGCAGCTTGGTAGCGGGAGGAAGGACCGGGGAGCTGTTTTTT,CASSLVAGGRTGELFF
TRBJ2-7,TRBV28,.,TRBD1,TGTGCCAGCAGCTCAGCCCCCGGGACAGGGCCATACGAGCAGTACTTC,CASSSAPGTGPYEQYF
TRBJ2-1,TRBV29-1,.,TRBD2,TGCAGCGTTGATGAGGGAGGGCGCGCCCAGCAGTTCTTC,CSVDEGGRAQQFF
TRBJ1-2,TRBV7-2,few,.,TGTGCCAGCAGCTTAGGTCGGACAGTCGATGGCTACACCTTC,CASSLGRTVDGYTF
TRBJ1-2,TRBV27,.,.,TGTGCCAGCAGTATACAGGGTCTATATGGCTACACCTTC,CASSIQGLYGYTF
TRBJ2-3,TRBV30,.,TRBD1,TGTGCCATGGACAGGGGCCCCTCAGATACGCAGTATTTT,CAMDRGPSDTQYF
TRBJ2-7,TRBV10-3,.,.,TGTGCCATCCGTTTAGGGGGTGGGACGAACTACGAGCAGTACTTC,CAIRLGGGTNYEQYF
TRBJ1-2,TRBV28,.,.,TGTGCCAGCAGGACGACCGGGAGACCTGGGGGCTACACCTTC,CASRTTGRPGGYTF
TRBJ2-3,TRBV7-6,.,.,TGTGCCAGCAGCCCGCAACGGGGTCGGGATGTCCCAGATACGCAGTATTTT,CASSPQRGRDVPDTQYF
TRBJ2-2,TRBV27,.,.,TGTGCCAGCAGTTTATCGTGGCACACCGGGGAGCTGTTTTTT,CASSLSWHTGELFF